The following is a TCR beta chain sequence with its context. This sample also contains other DNA sequences that code for the same CDR3. This sample was included in a study of blood T cell repertoires in COVID-19. Overall study context: PBMCs, B-cell-depleted T cells, or T cells provided the cDNA or gDNA that made up the material.

The study recruited people aged about 18 to 90 years across around 24 US areas. Self-reported history from a screening survey and questionnaire set each donor's cohort. Germline V lookup: CDR1 KGHSH, CDR2 LQKENI. The V segment lost 6 bases and the J segment 8 bases; nucleotides outside the gene matches: 9. The CDR3 loop spans 13 amino acids. Original data processing: The authors estimated nucleated cell counts from reference gene primer amplification. Clones were read by immunoSEQ multiplex PCR, and TCRdb kept only the in-frame ones, dropping some. The V and J calls and clone size were taken over from that table, and D and trimming were inferred from the DNA. The sample lists 250,000 to 350,000 clones; 92% were seen once.

The V and J genes are TRBV18 and TRBJ1-2; 7 bases line up with TRBD1. The sequenced material came from PBMCs or T cells enriched from blood (not recorded which). This sequence was found in a woman in her twenties or thirties who had recovered from COVID-19. The DNA for the CDR3 is TGTGCCAGCTCTCCCGACAGGGAGTACGGCTACACCTTC. This encodes CASSPDREYGYTF.